A single sample is the source of the 28 T cell receptor beta chains below, sequenced in a study of response to subunit inactivated influenza vaccine. TCRdb independently ran MiXCR on the RT-PCR reads; one entry per CDR3 protein. The sample records 450,000 to 700,000 distinct CDR3 sequences, approximately 14% being singletons. The source material was PBMCs from blood, sampled 11 to 12 days after vaccination. Receptors were obtained from a man aged 50-59 years who received an inactivated influenza vaccine.

This clonotype came up a few times. The genes are TRBV20-1 and TRBJ2-3, with 7 bases fitting TRBD2. The CDR3 is made up of 15 amino acids. The germline V gene encodes CDR1 DFQATT and CDR2 SNEGSKA (reference sequence). With V trimmed by 0 bases and J by 5 bases, 8 bases remained unmatched. CDR3 sequence (DNA): TGCAGTGCTAGAGAGGGTACGGGGGGTAGAGATACGCAGTATTTT. Protein sequence: CSAREGTGGRDTQYF.

The J gene is TRBJ1-2, the V gene TRBV20-1; no clear D. Germline loops: CDR1 DFQATT, CDR2 SNEGSKA (reference sequence). V was trimmed by 5 bases and J by 4 bases, leaving 11 bases between them. The CDR3 contains 12 residues. DNA of the CDR3: TGCAGTGCTGGGCCAGCGCTCTATGGCTACACCTTC. It yields the protein CSAGPALYGYTF.

The V call is TRBV3-1, the J call TRBJ2-2, with 10 bases that match TRBD2. J gave up 7 bases and V 4 bases, and 9 bases lay outside the gene matches. CDR3 length: 16 amino acids. Per the germline V gene, CDR1 is LGHDT and CDR2 is YNNKEL (reference sequence). The CDR3 sequence is CASSPSSSGSLGELFF. The CDR3 DNA is TGTGCCAGCAGCCCTAGTTCTAGCGGGAGTCTCGGGGAGCTGTTTTTT.

This clonotype was found once. This chain connects TRBV5-1 to TRBJ2-7; TRBD1 aligns across 7 bases. Germline V gene sequence: CDR1 SGHRS, CDR2 YFSETQ. V dropped 4 bases and J dropped 1; count of bases not matched to a gene: 8. CDR3 length: 15 amino acids. The CDR3 here is CASSPDRTLSYEQYF. CDR3 DNA sequence: TGCGCCAGCAGCCCGGACAGGACTCTTTCCTACGAGCAGTACTTC. Together with reference TRBV5-1 and TRBJ2-7, the CDR3 gives the full variable domain: KAGVTQTPRYLIKTRGQQVTLSCSPISGHRSVSWYQQTPGQGLQFLFEYFSETQRNKGNFPGRFSGRQFSNSRSEMNVSTLELGDSALYLCASSPDRTLSYEQYFGPGTRLTVT.

This clonotype was seen only a few times. CDR3 bases: TGTGCCAGCAGCTACCAGTGGACTAGCGGGGGTGAGACCCAGTACTTC. Translated, it gives CASSYQWTSGGETQYF. This rearrangement joins TRBV7-8 to TRBJ2-5; TRBD2 matches 13 bases. Germline-derived CDR1 and CDR2 are SGHVS and FQNEAQ. V dropped 4 bases and J dropped 5; count of bases not matched to a gene: 7. The CDR3 totals 16 residues.

This clonotype was found a few times. The rearrangement uses TRBV6-1 and TRBJ2-1, with 8 bases that match TRBD2. Germline CDR1 reads MNHNS; CDR2 reads SASEGT. Trimming took 5 bases from V and 11 from J; bases not matched to a gene: 14. The CDR3 has 15 residues. In DNA, the CDR3 is TGTGCCAGCAGTCCGCGGAGCGGGAGCTTCTATAAGCAGTTCTTC. Its protein is CASSPRSGSFYKQFF.

V usage is TRBV7-2 and J usage is TRBJ2-3; D is unresolved. The CDR3 has 12 amino acids. V was pared by 3 bases and J by 2 bases, with 3 bases between. Germline V gene lookup returns CDR1 SGHTA and CDR2 FQGNSA. Here the CDR3 reads CASSFYTDTQYF. CDR3 sequence (DNA): TGTGCCAGCAGCTTTTACACAGATACGCAGTATTTT.

This clonotype turned up a few times. The chain combines TRBV11-1 with TRBJ2-1, with TRBD2 matching over 13 bases. Trimming cost V 5 bases and J 1 base; bases outside gene matches: 11. The length of the CDR3 is 19 residues. Germline V gene sequence: CDR1 SGHAT, CDR2 FQDESV (reference sequence). The CDR3 bases are TGTGCCAGCAGCCCTACGCCGGGACTAGCGGGGTATTCCTACAATGAGCAGTTCTTC. It yields the protein CASSPTPGLAGYSYNEQFF.

The chain couples TRBV28 to TRBJ2-1; 7 nucleotides align to TRBD2. Germline CDR1 and CDR2: MDHEN and SYDVKM. This CDR3 region has 13 residues. With 5 bases clipped from V and 8 bases from J, the junction kept 6 bases outside the gene matches. The CDR3 bases are TGTGCCAGCAGTCGGACTAGAGGTCATGAGCAGTTCTTC. Its protein product is CASSRTRGHEQFF.

The rearrangement joins TRBV18 to TRBJ2-2; TRBD2 might be the D (5 bases). Trimming cost V 1 base and J 4 bases, with 10 bases left between them. This CDR3 is 15 amino acids long. Per germline, CDR1 KGHSH and CDR2 LQKENI. CDR3 in amino acids: CASSPRGSGTGELFF. CDR3 bases: TGTGCCAGCTCACCACGCGGGTCAGGCACCGGGGAGCTGTTTTTT. Full variable domain (missing parts from reference TRBV18 and TRBJ2-2): NAGVMQNPRHLVRRRGQEARLRCSPMKGHSHVYWYRQLPEEGLKFMVYLQKENIIDESGMPKERFSAEFPKEGPSILRIQQVVRGDSAAYFCASSPRGSGTGELFFGEGSRLTVL.

V gene TRBV12-3 or TRBV12-4 combines with J gene TRBJ1-2; TRBD1 agrees at 8 bases. The CDR3 is made up of 16 amino acids. With 7 bases clipped from V and 3 bases from J, the junction kept 13 bases outside the gene matches. Here the CDR3 reads CASTLSADRAYYGYTF. Here the CDR3 DNA reads TGTGCCAGCACCCTATCAGCGGACAGGGCGTACTATGGCTACACCTTC.

This clonotype was counted many times. CDR3 region: CASRYGTTVYNEQFF. The CDR3 DNA sequence: TGTGCCAGCAGGTACGGGACTACCGTTTACAATGAGCAGTTCTTC. This chain links TRBV6-5 with TRBJ2-1; 7 bases align to TRBD2. Germline V gene lookup returns CDR1 MNHEY and CDR2 SVGAGI. CDR3 length: 15 residues. The trim removed 6 bases at V and 4 bases at J, leaving 9 bases unmatched.

This clonotype was observed at least ten times. The chain employs TRBV7-2 and TRBJ2-2; D is unresolved. Germline CDR1 is SGHTA and CDR2 is FQGNSA. The CDR3 spans 13 residues. Trimming stripped 5 bases from V and 6 bases from J, with 10 bases between. The CDR3 sequence: CASSLGGAGELFF. CDR3 DNA: TGTGCCAGCAGCCTGGGTGGGGCCGGGGAGCTGTTTTTT.

This clonotype turned up a few times. The chain links TRBV5-1 to TRBJ1-2; the D is unclear. V was pared by 0 bases and J by 4 bases, with 7 bases between. CDR3 length equals 13 residues. The V gene's germline CDR1 is SGHRS and CDR2 YFSETQ. The CDR3 protein is CASSLETGYGYTF. CDR3 DNA: TGCGCCAGCAGCTTGGAAACCGGCTATGGCTACACCTTC.

This clonotype was counted between two and nine times. The gene calls are TRBV7-2 and TRBJ1-2, with D unclear. In germline, CDR1 is SGHTA, CDR2 FQGNSA. The CDR3 is 13 amino acids. Deletions cut 1 base from V and 5 bases from J, with 8 bases between. CDR3: CASSLERSYGYTF. The CDR3 region has the DNA TGTGCCAGCAGCTTAGAGAGGAGTTATGGCTACACCTTC.

This clonotype occurred a few times. This chain connects TRBV20-1 to TRBJ1-2; possibly TRBD1 for D (6 bases). CDR3 size: 15 residues. Germline CDR1 and CDR2: DFQATT and SNEGSKA (reference sequence). Trimming took 6 bases from V and 3 from J, leaving 20 bases between them. This CDR3 reads CSAGETGREDYGYTF. The CDR3 region has the DNA TGCAGTGCCGGGGAAACAGGGCGGGAGGACTATGGCTACACCTTC.

This clonotype has only a few counts. V is TRBV5-1 and J is TRBJ2-3; perhaps TRBD2 as D (5 bases). CDR3 length: 16 residues. Trimming left V 0 bases short and J 2 bases short, with 13 bases between. Germline assignment: CDR1 SGHRS and CDR2 YFSETQ. Written as DNA, the CDR3 is TGCGCCAGCAGCTTGGTTTTTTCGGGGAACACAGATACGCAGTATTTT. Translating it yields CASSLVFSGNTDTQYF.

This clonotype was detected only a few times. The chain combines TRBV7-3 with TRBJ1-2; 9 bases fit TRBD1. The CDR3 is 17 residues long. The germline gives CDR1 SGHTA, CDR2 FQGTGA. V dropped 1 base and J dropped 7; count of bases not matched to a gene: 13. The CDR3 protein is CASSLKPLTGGAGGYTF. Written as DNA, the CDR3 is TGTGCCAGCAGCTTAAAACCACTCACAGGGGGCGCCGGTGGCTACACCTTC. Using reference TRBV7-3 and TRBJ1-2 for the parts outside the CDR3, the full variable domain is GAGVSQTPSNKVTEKGKYVELRCDPISGHTALYWYRQSLGQGPEFLIYFQGTGAADDSGLPNDRFFAVRPEGSVSTLKIQRTERGDSAVYLCASSLKPLTGGAGGYTFGSGTRLTVV.

CDR3 nucleotide sequence: TGTGCCATCAGGAGTGGGGTGAACACTGAAGCTTTCTTT. Amino acids: CAIRSGVNTEAFF. J is TRBJ1-1 and V is TRBV10-3; no clear D gene. Trimming left V 6 bases short and J 0 bases short, with 8 bases between. The CDR3 contains 13 residues. CDR1 and CDR2 from the germline V gene are ENHRY and SYGVKD.

J is TRBJ2-7 and V is TRBV12-3 or TRBV12-4, with unresolved D. This CDR3 has 13 residues. The V gene lost 3 bases and the J gene lost 1 base, with 7 bases spanning the gap. The CDR3 is CASSFAESYEQYF. DNA of the CDR3: TGTGCCAGCAGTTTCGCTGAATCCTACGAGCAGTACTTC.

This clonotype has just a few counts. V gene TRBV29-1 combines with J gene TRBJ1-1, with D hard to call. V was trimmed by 5 bases and J by 0 bases, leaving 10 bases between them. The CDR3 loop spans 13 amino acids. The germline gives CDR1 SQVTM, CDR2 ANQGSEA. The CDR3 here is CSVCGRLNTEAFF. The CDR3 bases are TGCAGCGTTTGTGGGCGCTTGAACACTGAAGCTTTCTTT.

This clonotype was seen more than once but under ten times. The V and J genes are TRBV14 and TRBJ2-3, with 7 positions matching TRBD2. Germline CDR1 reads SGHDN; CDR2 reads FVKESK. Trimming removed 3 bases from V and 1 base from J; junction bases left unmatched: 7. This CDR3 is built from 16 residues. CDR3 coding DNA: TGTGCCAGCAGCCACGTCACTAGCGTACGCACAGATACGCAGTATTTT. As protein: CASSHVTSVRTDTQYF.

This clonotype has just a few counts. The gene calls are TRBV18 and TRBJ2-7, with 7 nucleotides matching TRBD1. J gave up 3 bases and V 2 bases, and 7 bases lay outside the gene matches. Germline V lookup: CDR1 KGHSH, CDR2 LQKENI. This CDR3 contains 15 residues. The CDR3 loop is CASSPSRQGIYEQYF. The CDR3 DNA reads as TGTGCCAGCTCACCAAGCCGACAGGGAATCTACGAGCAGTACTTC.

The chain joins TRBV21-1 to TRBJ2-7; the table's D call, TRBD1, has no DNA check behind it. TRBV21-1 is an annotated pseudogene. This CDR3 spans 15 amino acids. The chain's CDR3 is CASSNRDRGIHEQYF. DNA of the CDR3: TGTGCCAGCAGCAACCGGGACAGGGGTATCCACGAGCAGTACTTC.

This clonotype has a handful of counts. The gene calls are TRBV4-2 and TRBJ2-1, with D possibly being TRBD2 (5 bases). Germline CDR1 LGHNA, CDR2 YNFKEQ. V was shortened by 4 bases and J by 6 bases, with 10 bases between the two germline ends. CDR3 length: 13 residues. CDR3 protein: CASSPRLSNEQFF. The CDR3 coding sequence is TGTGCCAGCAGCCCGAGACTATCCAATGAGCAGTTCTTC.

This clonotype was seen ten or more times. Compared with germline, one end of the junction differs, possibly owing to a read error. The V and J genes are TRBV5-1 and TRBJ2-5; no clear D gene. The CDR3 has 11 residues. In germline, CDR1 is SGHRS, CDR2 YFSETQ. This CDR3 reads CASSVQETQYF. The CDR3 DNA sequence: TGTGCCAGCAGCGTTCAAGAGACCCAGTACTTC.

J is TRBJ2-3 and V is TRBV5-5; D tentatively reads TRBD1 or TRBD2 (5 bases each). Germline CDR1 is SGHKS and CDR2 is YYEKEE (reference sequence). This CDR3 has 13 amino acids. V gave up 5 bases and J gave up 4 bases, with 11 bases separating them. As DNA, the CDR3 is TGTGCCAGCAGATGGGGGACCTCAGATACGCAGTATTTT. As protein: CASRWGTSDTQYF.

The chain links TRBV29-1 to TRBJ2-3, with D tentatively TRBD1 or TRBD2 (5 bases each). CDR3 size: 18 residues. The germline V gene has CDR1 SQVTM and CDR2 ANQGSEA. V dropped 6 bases and J dropped 4 bases, with 29 bases sitting between them. This chain's CDR3 is CSVPHRDPVGQLSDTQYF. CDR3 coding DNA: TGCAGCGTACCCCATCGGGACCCCGTGGGGCAGTTATCAGATACGCAGTATTTT.